This paragraph reports one TCR beta chain. The sequenced template was RNA, covering the TCR beta CDR3 region. Second-round multiplex PCR followed a first-round RT-PCR using HTBI primers. TCRdb independently ran MiXCR on the multiplex PCR reads; one entry per CDR3 protein. Here the sample spans almost 750,000 distinct CDR3 sequences, approximately 40% being singletons. This entry belongs to a study of Graves' ophthalmopathy and Graves' hyperthyroidism. CDR3 length: 15 amino acids. V gave up 5 bases and J gave up 0 bases, with 16 bases separating them. CDR1 and CDR2 (germline): DFQATT, SNEGSKA (reference sequence). Active ophthalmopathy (CAS at least 3, NOSPECS at least 4), lasting under 3 months. Reliance was placed on clinical symptoms, serum thyroxine, TRAb, thyroid ultrasound and orbital computed tomography for diagnosis.

This rearrangement joins TRBV20-1 to TRBJ1-1; a possible D gene is TRBD1 (5 bases). Sequencing input: peripheral blood. This clonotype originated in an adult man with Graves' ophthalmopathy. CDR3 coding DNA: TGCAGTGCTGGGACCGCGATTAAACTGAACACTGAAGCTTTCTTT. Its translation is CSAGTAIKLNTEAFF.